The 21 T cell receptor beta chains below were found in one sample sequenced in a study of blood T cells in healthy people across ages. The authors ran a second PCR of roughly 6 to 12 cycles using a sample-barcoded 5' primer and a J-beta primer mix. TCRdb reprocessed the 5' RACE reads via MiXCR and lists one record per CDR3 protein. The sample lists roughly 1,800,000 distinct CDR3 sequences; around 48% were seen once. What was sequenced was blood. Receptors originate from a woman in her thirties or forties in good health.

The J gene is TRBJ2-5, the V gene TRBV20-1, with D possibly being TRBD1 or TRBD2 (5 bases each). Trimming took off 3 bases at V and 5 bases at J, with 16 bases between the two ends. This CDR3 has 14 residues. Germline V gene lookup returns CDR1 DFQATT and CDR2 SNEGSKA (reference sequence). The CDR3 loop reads CSASAVRGRETQYF. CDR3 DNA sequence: TGCAGTGCTAGTGCGGTTCGGGGCCGGGAGACCCAGTACTTC.

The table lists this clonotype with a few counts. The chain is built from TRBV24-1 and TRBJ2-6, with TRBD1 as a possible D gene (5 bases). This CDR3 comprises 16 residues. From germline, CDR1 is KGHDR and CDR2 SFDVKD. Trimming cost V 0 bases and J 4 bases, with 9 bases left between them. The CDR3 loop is CATSDLRGAGANVLTF. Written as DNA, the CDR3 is TGTGCCACCAGTGATTTGAGGGGCGCAGGGGCCAACGTCCTGACTTTC.

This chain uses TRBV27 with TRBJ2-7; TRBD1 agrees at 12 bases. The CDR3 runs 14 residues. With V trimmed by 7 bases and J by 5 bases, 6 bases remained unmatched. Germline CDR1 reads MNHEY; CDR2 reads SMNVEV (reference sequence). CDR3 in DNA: TGTGCCAGCACGGGGGACAGGGGGCTAAACGAGCAGTACTTC. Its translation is CASTGDRGLNEQYF.

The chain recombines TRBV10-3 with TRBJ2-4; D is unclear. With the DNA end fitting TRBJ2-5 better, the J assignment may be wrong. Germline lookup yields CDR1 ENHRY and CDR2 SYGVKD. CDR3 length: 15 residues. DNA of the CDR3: TGTGCCATCAGTGAGTCGTTAGTTCAGCAAGAGACCCAGTACTTC. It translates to CAISESLVQQETQYF.

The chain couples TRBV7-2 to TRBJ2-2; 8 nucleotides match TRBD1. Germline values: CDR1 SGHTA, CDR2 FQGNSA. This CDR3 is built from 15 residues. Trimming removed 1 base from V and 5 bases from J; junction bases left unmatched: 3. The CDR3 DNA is TGTGCCAGCAGCTTAGGCAGGGGGCGTACCGGGGAGCTGTTTTTT. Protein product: CASSLGRGRTGELFF.

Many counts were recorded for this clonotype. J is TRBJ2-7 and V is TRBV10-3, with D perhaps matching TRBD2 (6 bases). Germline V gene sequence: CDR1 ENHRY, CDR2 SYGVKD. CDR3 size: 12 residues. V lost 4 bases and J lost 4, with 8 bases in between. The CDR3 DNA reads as TGTGCCATCAGTGTGGGGGGTTACGAGCAGTACTTC. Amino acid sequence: CAISVGGYEQYF.

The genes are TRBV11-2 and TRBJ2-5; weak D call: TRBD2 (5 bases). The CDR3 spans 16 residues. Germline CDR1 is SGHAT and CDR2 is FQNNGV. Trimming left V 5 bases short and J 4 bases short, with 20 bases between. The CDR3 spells CASSAPMDSRGETQYF. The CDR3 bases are TGTGCCAGCAGCGCACCGATGGACTCTCGGGGAGAGACCCAGTACTTC.

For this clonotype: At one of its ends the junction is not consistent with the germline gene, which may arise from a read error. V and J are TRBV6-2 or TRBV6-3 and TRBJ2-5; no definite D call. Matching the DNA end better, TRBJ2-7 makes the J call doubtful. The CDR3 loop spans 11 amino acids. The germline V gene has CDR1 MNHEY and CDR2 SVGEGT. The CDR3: CANSNGVEQYF. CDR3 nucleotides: TGTGCCAACAGTAATGGGGTCGAGCAGTACTTC.

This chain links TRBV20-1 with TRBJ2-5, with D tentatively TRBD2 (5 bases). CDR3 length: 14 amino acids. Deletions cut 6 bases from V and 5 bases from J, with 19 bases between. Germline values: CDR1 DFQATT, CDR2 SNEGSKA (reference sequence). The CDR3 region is CSAAFNREGETQYF. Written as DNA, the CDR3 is TGCAGTGCCGCCTTTAATCGAGAGGGTGAGACCCAGTACTTC.

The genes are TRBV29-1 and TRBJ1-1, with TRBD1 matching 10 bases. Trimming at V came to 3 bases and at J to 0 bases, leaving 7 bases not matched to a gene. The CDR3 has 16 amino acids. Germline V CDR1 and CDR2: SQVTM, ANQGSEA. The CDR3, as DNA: TGCAGCGTTGAGGGACAGGGGAGTGGGATGAACACTGAAGCTTTCTTT. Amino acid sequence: CSVEGQGSGMNTEAFF.

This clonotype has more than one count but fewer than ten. CDR3 sequence reads: CASSYPGAREQYF. DNA for the CDR3: TGTGCCAGCAGTTATCCCGGGGCGCGCGAGCAGTACTTC. The gene calls are TRBV6-5 and TRBJ2-7; either TRBD1 or TRBD2 may fit D (5 bases each). The CDR3 consists of 13 residues. V lost 3 bases and J lost 6, with 12 bases in between. Germline V gene data show CDR1 as MNHEY and CDR2 as SVGAGI.

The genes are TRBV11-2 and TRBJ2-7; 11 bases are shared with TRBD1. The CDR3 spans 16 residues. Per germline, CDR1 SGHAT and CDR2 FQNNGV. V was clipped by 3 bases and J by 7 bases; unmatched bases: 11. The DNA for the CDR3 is TGTGCCAGCAGCTTGAGAGGACAGGGGGCTGGGGATGAGCAGTACTTC. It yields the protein CASSLRGQGAGDEQYF.

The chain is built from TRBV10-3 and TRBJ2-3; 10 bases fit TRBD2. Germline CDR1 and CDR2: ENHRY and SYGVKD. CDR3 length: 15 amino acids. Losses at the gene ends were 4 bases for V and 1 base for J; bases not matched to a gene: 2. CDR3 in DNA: TGTGCCATCAGTGTTCTAGCGGGGGGCACAGATACGCAGTATTTT. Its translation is CAISVLAGGTDTQYF.

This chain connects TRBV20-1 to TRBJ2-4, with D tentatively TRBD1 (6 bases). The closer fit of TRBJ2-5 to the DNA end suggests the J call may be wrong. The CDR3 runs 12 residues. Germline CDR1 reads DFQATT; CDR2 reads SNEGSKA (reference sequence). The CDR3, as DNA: TGCAGTAACTGGGGGCAGGGGGAGACCCAGTACTTC. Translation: CSNWGQGETQYF.

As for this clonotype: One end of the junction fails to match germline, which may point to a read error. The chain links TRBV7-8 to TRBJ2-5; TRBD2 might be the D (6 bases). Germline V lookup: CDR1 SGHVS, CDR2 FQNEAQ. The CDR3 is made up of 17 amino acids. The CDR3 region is CANSVGVPGVLQETQYF. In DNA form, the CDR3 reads TGTGCCAACAGCGTGGGGGTTCCGGGGGTGCTCCAAGAGACCCAGTACTTC. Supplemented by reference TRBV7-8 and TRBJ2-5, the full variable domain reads GAGVSQSPRYKVAKRGQDVALRCDPISGHVSLFWYQQALGQGPEFLTYFQNEAQLDKSGLPSDRFFAERPEGSVSTLKIQRTQQEDSAVYLCANSVGVPGVLQETQYFGPGTRLLVL.

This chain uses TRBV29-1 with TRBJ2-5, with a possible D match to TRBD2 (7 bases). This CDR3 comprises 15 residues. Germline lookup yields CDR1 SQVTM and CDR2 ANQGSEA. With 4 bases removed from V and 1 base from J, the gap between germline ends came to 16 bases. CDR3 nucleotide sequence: TGCAGCGTTGTAAAGTGGGGGGGCAGCCAAGAGACCCAGTACTTC. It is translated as CSVVKWGGSQETQYF.

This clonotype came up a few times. The CDR3 reads CSARDLRAGGETQYF. The CDR3 DNA is TGCAGTGCTAGAGATCTGCGGGCGGGTGGGGAGACCCAGTACTTC. V usage is TRBV20-1 and J usage is TRBJ2-5; D is possibly TRBD2 (5 bases). Germline-derived CDR1 and CDR2 are DFQATT and SNEGSKA (reference sequence). Trimming shortened V by 0 bases and J by 5 bases, and 16 bases separated the two germline ends. This CDR3 spans 15 amino acids.

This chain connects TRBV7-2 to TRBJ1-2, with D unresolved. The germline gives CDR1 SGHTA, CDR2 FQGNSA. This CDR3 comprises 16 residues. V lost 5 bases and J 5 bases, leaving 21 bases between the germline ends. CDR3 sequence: CASSPEVGKPTYGYTF. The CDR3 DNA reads TGTGCCAGCAGCCCAGAAGTAGGGAAGCCTACTTATGGCTACACCTTC.

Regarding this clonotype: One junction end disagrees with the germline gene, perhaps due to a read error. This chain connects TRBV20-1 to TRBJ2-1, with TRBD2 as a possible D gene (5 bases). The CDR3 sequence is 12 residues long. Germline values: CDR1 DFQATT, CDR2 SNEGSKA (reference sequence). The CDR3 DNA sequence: TGCAGTGCTAGGCGGGCGCACAATGAGCGGTTCTTC. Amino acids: CSARRAHNERFF.

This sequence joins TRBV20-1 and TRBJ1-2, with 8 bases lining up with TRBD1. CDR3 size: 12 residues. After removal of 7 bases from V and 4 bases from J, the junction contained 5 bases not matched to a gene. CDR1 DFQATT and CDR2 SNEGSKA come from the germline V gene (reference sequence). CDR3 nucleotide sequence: TGCAGTGGGCGGCAGGGGGCCTATGGCTACACCTTC. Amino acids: CSGRQGAYGYTF.

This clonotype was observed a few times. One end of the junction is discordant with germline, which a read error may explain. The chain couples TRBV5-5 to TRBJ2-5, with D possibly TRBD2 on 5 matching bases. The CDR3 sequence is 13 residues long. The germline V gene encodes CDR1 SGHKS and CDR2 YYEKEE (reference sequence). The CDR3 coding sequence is TGCGCCAGCAGCTTAGCGAGTCCCGAGACCCAGTACTTC. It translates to CASSLASPETQYF.